A selection of T cell receptor beta chains follows, all from one sample in a study of shared clonotypes between healthy human individuals. Assay used: immunoSEQ multiplex PCR; TCRdb lists only in-frame clones, some missing. The sample consists of more than 2,000,000 clones, 85% to 95% of them appearing once. Sequenced sample: naive CD4+ T cells from PBMCs. The receptors derive from a man aged 18 to 29 in good health. Some clones in this sample may be carry-over from other donors' samples. The CDR3 runs from the conserved cysteine through the conserved F or W. Clone size is given for some rows only: seen once, a few or many times, or a class if the clone is expanded.

J	V	size	CDR3
TRBJ2-3	TRBV30	-	CAWSVGSGADTQYF
TRBJ2-1	TRBV2	-	CASSGLAADNEQFF
TRBJ1-5	TRBV19	once	CASNDPKSSMHQPQHF
TRBJ1-5	TRBV6-4	-	CASSDSGTSDSNQPQHF
TRBJ2-7	TRBV20-1	-	CSALIFYEQYF
TRBJ2-3	TRBV6-5	-	CASILGLCTDTQYF
-	TRBV30	-	CAWSVRPGYEQYF
TRBJ2-7	TRBV28	-	CASSKRQEIGGEQYF
TRBJ2-7	TRBV11-1	-	CASSEDRAANYEQYF
TRBJ1-1	TRBV9	-	CASSVARTGTGDVKAEAFF
TRBJ1-1	TRBV29-1	few	CSVGGANTEAFF
TRBJ2-1	TRBV18	-	CASSLSTGSSNEQFF
TRBJ2-2	TRBV4-2	few	CASSQQTSGNTGELFF
TRBJ2-7	TRBV28	-	CASSLSFGGFDSYEQYF
TRBJ1-2	TRBV5-1	once	CASSLGRKNYGYTF
TRBJ2-7	TRBV30	once	CAWSLEIFYEQYF
TRBJ1-5	TRBV2	-	CASHREQSNQPQHF
TRBJ2-2	TRBV7-2	-	CASSLGGLARNTGELFF
TRBJ2-1	TRBV19	-	CASSIALAGVGNEQFF
TRBJ2-5	TRBV7-2	-	CASSLGPAGEETQYF
TRBJ1-4	TRBV4-3	-	CASSQVSAGKEKLFF
TRBJ2-1	TRBV11-2	-	CASSQGLGYNEQFF
TRBJ2-7	TRBV11-3	-	CASRSPQGAGLYEQYF
TRBJ2-3	TRBV29-1	-	CSVPWWGSDTQYF
TRBJ1-2	TRBV6-4	-	CASSDPSLGAYGYTF
TRBJ2-5	TRBV6-5	once	CASSYSLGQETQYF
TRBJ1-1	TRBV6-6	-	CASSDSLSTEAFF
TRBJ2-1	TRBV28	once	CASSGGYRRDAFIDEQFF
TRBJ1-1	TRBV5-4	-	CASSLRQAGGTEAFF
TRBJ1-5	TRBV28	-	CASSFSVQPQHF
TRBJ2-7	TRBV1	-	CTSSQGGRAGLIYEQYF
TRBJ2-1	TRBV5-1	-	CASSLDRLSSYNEQFF
TRBJ2-3	TRBV25-1	-	CASSAAGGVDTQYF
TRBJ1-1	TRBV7-9	-	CASSLAVAEAFF
TRBJ1-1	TRBV28	-	CASTEGGNTEAFF
TRBJ2-7	TRBV6-6	-	CASGREFSYEQYF
TRBJ2-1	TRBV28	-	CASKGTEAYNEQFF
TRBJ2-4	TRBV28	-	CASSPEGRGNRAKNIQYF
TRBJ1-2	TRBV5-1	-	CASSPGTGTYYGYTF
TRBJ2-7	TRBV28	-	CASSLWGDRSSYEQYF
TRBJ1-1	TRBV6-5	-	CASSYSRAALVVAFF
TRBJ2-1	TRBV7-2	-	CASTPSGRAVNEQFF
TRBJ1-3	TRBV5-4	-	CASSKPGQFSGNTIYF
TRBJ2-7	TRBV7-9	-	CASSLERRQGAREQYF
TRBJ2-7	TRBV14	-	CASSPVEWFEQYF
TRBJ2-7	TRBV4-1	-	CASSQVLASNRYEQYF
TRBJ2-7	TRBV6-1	-	CASKGTLAPYEQYF
TRBJ1-3	TRBV11-1	-	CASSFNGNTIYF
TRBJ2-3	TRBV7-2	once	CASIPPGDTQYF